A single sample gave rise to the 20 T cell receptor beta chains below, sequenced in a study of OX40 agonist ivuxolimab in advanced cancers. The repertoire was sequenced with immunoSEQ multiplex PCR; TCRdb's copy has only in-frame clones and lacks some. The data show roughly 86,000 clones, 80% to 95% seen once. The sample here was CD4+ or CD8+ T cells sorted from blood, taken in a trial of the OX40 agonist ivuxolimab. All receptors come from an adult with an advanced solid tumor such as melanoma, head and neck, liver or kidney cancer.

V is TRBV5-6 and J is TRBJ2-7; D is unresolved. In germline, CDR1 is SGHDT, CDR2 YYEEEE. The ends were cut back, 2 bases at V and 2 bases at J, with 8 bases in the middle. This CDR3 is built from 13 residues. The CDR3 nucleotides read TGTGCCAGCAGCTTATGGCCCCCCTACGAGCAGTACTTC. This encodes CASSLWPPYEQYF.

This clone appeared once. This chain links TRBV18 with TRBJ1-2; 9 positions match TRBD1. CDR3 length: 15 amino acids. Germline V CDR1 and CDR2: KGHSH, LQKENI. Trimming took 3 bases from V and 6 from J; bases not matched to a gene: 8. The DNA for the CDR3 is TGTGCCAGCTCACCCGGGACAGGGAGGGTCGATGGCTACACCTTC. Amino acid sequence: CASSPGTGRVDGYTF.

The chain employs TRBV27 and TRBJ2-1; 11 bases fit TRBD2. The V gene end was trimmed by 5 bases and the J gene end by 3 bases; junction bases not matched to a gene: 6. The CDR3 has 16 amino acids. The V gene's germline CDR1 is MNHEY and CDR2 SMNVEV (reference sequence). The CDR3 reads CASSREGTSGYNEQFF. The CDR3 coding sequence is TGTGCCAGCAGTAGGGAAGGGACTAGCGGCTACAATGAGCAGTTCTTC.

V is TRBV19 and J is TRBJ2-7; 12 nucleotides agree with TRBD1. The V gene end was trimmed by 3 bases and the J gene end by 7 bases; junction bases not matched to a gene: 7. The CDR3 has 15 residues. CDR1 and CDR2 from the germline V gene are LNHDA and SQIVND (reference sequence). The chain's CDR3 is CASSISGTGGDEQYF. CDR3 bases: TGTGCCAGTAGTATTTCCGGGACAGGGGGCGATGAGCAGTACTTC.

J is TRBJ1-1 and V is TRBV5-4, with D possibly TRBD1 on 5 matching bases. Germline CDR1 reads SGHNT; CDR2 reads YYREEE (reference sequence). V shed 4 bases and J shed 6 bases, with 16 bases lying between them. The CDR3 length is 14 residues. This CDR3 reads CASSGREMYAEAFF. CDR3 sequence (DNA): TGTGCCAGCAGCGGCAGGGAAATGTATGCTGAAGCTTTCTTT.

This clone was counted between two and nine times. The rearrangement joins TRBV18 to TRBJ1-1; TRBD1 aligns across 12 bases. The V and J ends lost 5 bases and 5 bases, in that order; junction bases with no gene match: 3. CDR1 is KGHSH and CDR2 is LQKENI in the germline V gene. The CDR3 has 14 amino acids. As DNA, the CDR3 is TGTGCCAGCTCAAGGGGACAGGGGGCAACTGAAGCTTTCTTT. It yields the protein CASSRGQGATEAFF. The variable domain in full, with the rest retrieved from reference TRBV18 and TRBJ1-1, is NAGVMQNPRHLVRRRGQEARLRCSPMKGHSHVYWYRQLPEEGLKFMVYLQKENIIDESGMPKERFSAEFPKEGPSILRIQQVVRGDSAAYFCASSRGQGATEAFFGQGTRLTVV.

The rearrangement links TRBV28 to TRBJ2-5; TRBD2 is a possible D gene (5 bases). Germline lookup yields CDR1 MDHEN and CDR2 SYDVKM. The length of the CDR3 is 13 residues. V was clipped by 8 bases and J by 1 base, with 11 bases between them. CDR3 sequence (DNA): TGTGCCAGCGGTGAGGGCTTCCAAGAGACCCAGTACTTC. It is translated as CASGEGFQETQYF.

The CDR3 nucleotides are TGCGCCAGCAGCTTGGAGGGAAGGGATGAAAAACTGTTTTTT. It specifies CASSLEGRDEKLFF. The chain has TRBV5-1 and TRBJ1-4; D gene unclear. The germline V gene encodes CDR1 SGHRS and CDR2 YFSETQ. The CDR3 loop spans 14 amino acids. Trimming took off 0 bases at V and 6 bases at J, with 9 bases between the two ends. Complete variable domain (other parts from reference TRBV5-1 and TRBJ1-4): KAGVTQTPRYLIKTRGQQVTLSCSPISGHRSVSWYQQTPGQGLQFLFEYFSETQRNKGNFPGRFSGRQFSNSRSEMNVSTLELGDSALYLCASSLEGRDEKLFFGSGTQLSVL.

This clone appeared a single time. V gene TRBV7-2 combines with J gene TRBJ2-5; D possibly corresponds to TRBD1 (6 bases). Germline CDR1 SGHTA, CDR2 FQGNSA. The CDR3 length is 15 residues. Trimming removed 5 bases from V and 5 bases from J, with 18 bases in between. CDR3 bases: TGTGCCAGCAGCCCCTTTCCCAGGGGTAAGGAGACCCAGTACTTC. Amino acid sequence: CASSPFPRGKETQYF.

The rearrangement uses TRBV5-1 and TRBJ2-1, with D uncertain. Per germline, CDR1 SGHRS and CDR2 YFSETQ. V gave up 0 bases and J gave up 5 bases, with 9 bases separating them. This CDR3 region has 14 residues. The CDR3 nucleotides read TGCGCCAGCAGCTTGGATGTCAATGACAATGAGCAGTTCTTC. Protein product: CASSLDVNDNEQFF.

This chain uses TRBV10-3 with TRBJ1-5; D is unresolved. The CDR3 covers 13 residues. Per germline, CDR1 ENHRY and CDR2 SYGVKD. The V end was cut by 5 bases, the J end by 4 bases, with 9 bases between. Here the CDR3 DNA reads TGTGCCATCAGTCCAAACGGGAATCAGCCCCAGCATTTT. It yields the protein CAISPNGNQPQHF.

This sequence joins TRBV29-1 and TRBJ2-7, with a tentative D call TRBD1 (6 bases). CDR1 and CDR2 from the germline V gene are SQVTM and ANQGSEA. Deletions cut 0 bases from V and 5 bases from J, with 11 bases between. This CDR3 contains 13 residues. The DNA of the CDR3 is TGCAGCGTTGAAGAGCAGGGGAGAGACGAGCAGTACTTC. It translates to CSVEEQGRDEQYF.

The CDR3 sequence: CASSYATGLSLTF. DNA for the CDR3: TGTGCCAGCAGTTACGCGACGGGTCTGTCTCTCACCTTC. The chain carries TRBV6-5 and TRBJ1-2; D unclear. The germline V gene has CDR1 MNHEY and CDR2 SVGAGI. The CDR3 has 13 residues. V was pared by 2 bases and J by 13 bases, with 17 bases between.

V and J are TRBV7-9 and TRBJ2-7; D unresolved. The germline V and J ends were trimmed by 1 base and 4 bases, with 2 bases remaining between them. Per the germline V gene, CDR1 is SEHNR and CDR2 is FQNEAQ (reference sequence). CDR3 length equals 11 residues. In DNA, the CDR3 is TGTGCCAGCAGCTTAGATTACGAGCAGTACTTC. Translating it yields CASSLDYEQYF.

The V and J genes are TRBV5-4 and TRBJ2-5; 7 bases match TRBD2. The CDR3 has 16 residues. The germline V gene has CDR1 SGHNT and CDR2 YYREEE (reference sequence). Trimming removed 0 bases from V and 0 bases from J; junction bases left unmatched: 5. CDR3 residues: CASSLVTGGYQETQYF. DNA of the CDR3: TGTGCCAGCAGCTTGGTCACGGGGGGTTACCAAGAGACCCAGTACTTC. Complete variable domain (other parts from reference TRBV5-4 and TRBJ2-5): ETGVTQSPTHLIKTRGQQVTLRCSSQSGHNTVSWYQQALGQGPQFIFQYYREEENGRGNFPPRFSGLQFPNYSSELNVNALELDDSALYLCASSLVTGGYQETQYFGPGTRLLVL.

V usage is TRBV5-4 and J usage is TRBJ2-3; 9 bases are a match to TRBD1. With V trimmed by 1 base and J by 9 bases, 12 bases remained unmatched. The germline V gene encodes CDR1 SGHNT and CDR2 YYREEE (reference sequence). CDR3 size: 16 residues. CDR3 DNA sequence: TGTGCCAGCAGCTTGCGGGATACAGGGGGCAAGGGAACGCAGTATTTT. Translating it yields CASSLRDTGGKGTQYF.

This sequence joins TRBV7-9 and TRBJ1-4; maybe TRBD1 (6 bases). Germline loops: CDR1 SEHNR, CDR2 FQNEAQ (reference sequence). Trimming took off 5 bases at V and 8 bases at J, with 12 bases between the two ends. CDR3 length: 13 residues. This chain's CDR3 is CASSIYTGEKLFF. The DNA of the CDR3 is TGTGCCAGCAGCATCTATACAGGGGAAAAACTGTTTTTT.

The chain has TRBV19 and TRBJ2-7; 9 bases line up with TRBD2. V gave up 1 base and J gave up 3 bases; unmatched junction bases: 7. The CDR3 is 16 residues long. The germline CDR1 and CDR2 sequences are LNHDA and SQIVND (reference sequence). Here the CDR3 reads CASSIVAGEGNYEQYF. The CDR3 bases are TGTGCCAGTAGTATAGTAGCGGGAGAGGGAAACTACGAGCAGTACTTC.

Concerning this clone itself: Other DNA sequences in this sample translate to the same CDR3. The chain carries TRBV11-3 and TRBJ2-3; no definite D call. The CDR3 length is 14 residues. V was pared by 1 base and J by 0 bases, with 5 bases between. Germline-derived CDR1 and CDR2 are SGHNT and YENEEA. The chain's CDR3 is CASSLAASTDTQYF. In DNA form, the CDR3 reads TGTGCCAGCAGCTTAGCAGCTAGCACAGATACGCAGTATTTT.

The chain employs TRBV12-5 and TRBJ2-4; TRBD1 or TRBD2 may be the D gene (5 bases each). The CDR3 covers 13 residues. Germline V gives CDR1 LGHNT, CDR2 FRNRAP. V lost 6 bases to trimming and J lost 5 bases, with 11 bases between them. Here the CDR3 reads CASGRGTQNIQYF. CDR3 nucleotides: TGTGCTAGTGGGAGGGGAACCCAAAACATTCAGTACTTC. Full variable domain (missing parts from reference TRBV12-5 and TRBJ2-4): DARVTQTPRHKVTEMGQEVTMRCQPILGHNTVFWYRQTMMQGLELLAYFRNRAPLDDSGMPKDRFSAEMPDATLATLKIQPSEPRDSAVYFCASGRGTQNIQYFGAGTRLSVL.